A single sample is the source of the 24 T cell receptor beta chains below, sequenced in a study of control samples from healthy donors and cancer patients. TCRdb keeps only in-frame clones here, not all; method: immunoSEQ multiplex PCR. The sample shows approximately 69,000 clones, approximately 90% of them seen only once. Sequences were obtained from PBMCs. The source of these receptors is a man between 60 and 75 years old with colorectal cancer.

The CDR3 region is CASSPSGGALSYNEQFF. CDR3 bases: TGTGCCAGCAGCCCTAGCGGGGGGGCCCTATCCTACAATGAGCAGTTCTTC. V and J are TRBV5-5 and TRBJ2-1; 12 bases are shared with TRBD2. Germline CDR1 SGHKS, CDR2 YYEKEE (reference sequence). The junction had 6 bases not matched to a gene; V was cut back by 4 bases and J by 1 base. CDR3 length: 17 amino acids.

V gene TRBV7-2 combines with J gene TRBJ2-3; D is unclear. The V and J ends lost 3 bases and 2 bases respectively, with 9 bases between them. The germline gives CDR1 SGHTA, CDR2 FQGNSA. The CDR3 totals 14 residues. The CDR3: CASSFPGNTDTQYF. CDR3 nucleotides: TGTGCCAGCAGCTTCCCGGGCAACACAGATACGCAGTATTTT.

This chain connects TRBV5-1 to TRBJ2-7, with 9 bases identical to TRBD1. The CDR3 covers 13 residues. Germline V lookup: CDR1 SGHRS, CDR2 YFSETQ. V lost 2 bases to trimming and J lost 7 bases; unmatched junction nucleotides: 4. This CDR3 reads CASSFTDRGEQYF. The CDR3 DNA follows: TGCGCCAGCAGCTTTACGGACAGGGGAGAGCAGTACTTC.

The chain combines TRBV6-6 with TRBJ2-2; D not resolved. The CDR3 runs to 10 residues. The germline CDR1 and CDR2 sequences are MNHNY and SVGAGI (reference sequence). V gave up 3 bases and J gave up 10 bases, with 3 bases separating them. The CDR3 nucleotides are TGTGCCAGCAGTTATCAGGAGCTGTTTTTT. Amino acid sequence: CASSYQELFF.

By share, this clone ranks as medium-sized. The CDR3 region has the DNA TGCAGCGTTATTTACGGGACAGGGAGTTTCGAGCAGTACTTC. It specifies CSVIYGTGSFEQYF. The gene calls are TRBV29-1 and TRBJ2-7; 9 nucleotides match TRBD1. The J segment lost 6 bases and the V segment lost 5 bases, leaving 11 bases of the junction unmatched. The CDR3 sequence is 14 residues long. The germline gives CDR1 SQVTM, CDR2 ANQGSEA.

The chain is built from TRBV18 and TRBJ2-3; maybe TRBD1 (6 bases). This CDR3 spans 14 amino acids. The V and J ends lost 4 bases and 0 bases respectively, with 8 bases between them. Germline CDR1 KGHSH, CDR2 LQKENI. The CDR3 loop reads CASSLTGSTDTQYF. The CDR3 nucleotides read TGTGCCAGCTCACTGACAGGCAGCACAGATACGCAGTATTTT.

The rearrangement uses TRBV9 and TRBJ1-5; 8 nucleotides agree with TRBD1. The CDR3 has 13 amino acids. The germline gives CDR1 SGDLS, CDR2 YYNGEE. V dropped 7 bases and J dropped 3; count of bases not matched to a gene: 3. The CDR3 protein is CASAQGVNQPQHF. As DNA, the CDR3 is TGTGCCAGCGCACAGGGGGTCAATCAGCCCCAGCATTTT. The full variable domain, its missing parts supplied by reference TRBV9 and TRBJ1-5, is DSGVTQTPKHLITATGQRVTLRCSPRSGDLSVYWYQQSLDQGLQFLIQYYNGEERAKGNILERFSAQQFPDLHSELNLSSLELGDSALYFCASAQGVNQPQHFGDGTRLSIL.

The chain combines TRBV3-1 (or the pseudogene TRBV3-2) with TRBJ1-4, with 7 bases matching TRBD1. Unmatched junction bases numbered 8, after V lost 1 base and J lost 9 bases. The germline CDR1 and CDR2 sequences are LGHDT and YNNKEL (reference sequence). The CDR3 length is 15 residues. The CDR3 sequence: CASSQVRAGGQKLFF. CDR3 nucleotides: TGTGCCAGCAGCCAAGTAAGGGCAGGGGGTCAAAAACTGTTTTTT.

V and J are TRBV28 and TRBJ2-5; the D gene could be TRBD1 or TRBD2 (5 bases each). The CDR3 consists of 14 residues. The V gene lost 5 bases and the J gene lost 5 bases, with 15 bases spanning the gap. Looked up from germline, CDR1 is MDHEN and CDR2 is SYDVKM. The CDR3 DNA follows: TGTGCCAGCAGTGGGGGTCGCCTTCGCGAGACCCAGTACTTC. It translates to CASSGGRLRETQYF.

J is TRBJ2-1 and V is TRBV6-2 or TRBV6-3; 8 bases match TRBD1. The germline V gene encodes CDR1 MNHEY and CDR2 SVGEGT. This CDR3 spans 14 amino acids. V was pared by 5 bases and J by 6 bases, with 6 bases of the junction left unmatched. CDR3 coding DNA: TGTGCCAGCAGTACCAACCAGGGGGCCAATGAGCAGTTCTTC. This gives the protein CASSTNQGANEQFF.

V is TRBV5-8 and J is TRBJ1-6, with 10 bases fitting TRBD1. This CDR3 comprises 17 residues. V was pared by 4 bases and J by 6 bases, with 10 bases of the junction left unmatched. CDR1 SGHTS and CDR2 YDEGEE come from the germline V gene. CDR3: CASSTPGQGVINSPLHF. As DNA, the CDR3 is TGTGCCAGCAGCACCCCAGGACAGGGGGTGATTAATTCACCCCTCCACTTT.

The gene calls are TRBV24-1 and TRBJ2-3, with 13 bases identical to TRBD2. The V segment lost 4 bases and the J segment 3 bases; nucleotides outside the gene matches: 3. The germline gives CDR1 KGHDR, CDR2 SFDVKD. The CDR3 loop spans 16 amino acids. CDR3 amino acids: CATSEAGLAGTDTQYF. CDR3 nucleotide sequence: TGTGCCACCAGTGAGGCGGGACTAGCGGGGACAGATACGCAGTATTTT.

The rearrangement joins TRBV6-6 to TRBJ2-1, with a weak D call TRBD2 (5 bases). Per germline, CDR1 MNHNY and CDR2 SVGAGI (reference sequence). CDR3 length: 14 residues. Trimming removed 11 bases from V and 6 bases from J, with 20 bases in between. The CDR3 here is CALRAGEPSNEQFF. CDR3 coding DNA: TGTGCCCTAAGGGCGGGCGAGCCAAGCAATGAGCAGTTCTTC.

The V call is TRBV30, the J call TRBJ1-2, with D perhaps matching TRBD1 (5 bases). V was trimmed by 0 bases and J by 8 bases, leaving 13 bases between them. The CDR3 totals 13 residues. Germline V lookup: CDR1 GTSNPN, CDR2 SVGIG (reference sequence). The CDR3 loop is CAWSVGQGTGYTF. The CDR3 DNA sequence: TGTGCCTGGAGTGTAGGGCAGGGTACGGGCTACACCTTC. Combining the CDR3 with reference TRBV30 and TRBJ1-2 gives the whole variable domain SQTIHQWPATLVQPVGSPLSLECTVEGTSNPNLYWYRQAAGRGLQLLFYSVGIGQISSEVPQNLSASRPQDRQFILSSKKLLLSDSGFYLCAWSVGQGTGYTFGSGTRLTVV.

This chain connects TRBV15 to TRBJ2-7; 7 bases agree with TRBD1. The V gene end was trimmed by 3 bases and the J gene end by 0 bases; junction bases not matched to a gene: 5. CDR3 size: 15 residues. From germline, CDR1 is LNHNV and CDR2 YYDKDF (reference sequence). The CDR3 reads CATSRGRGSSYEQYF. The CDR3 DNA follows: TGTGCCACCAGCAGGGGCAGGGGGTCCTCCTACGAGCAGTACTTC.

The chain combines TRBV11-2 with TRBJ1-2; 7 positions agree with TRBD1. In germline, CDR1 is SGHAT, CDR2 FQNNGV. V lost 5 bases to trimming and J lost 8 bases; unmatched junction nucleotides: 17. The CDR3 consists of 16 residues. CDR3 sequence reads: CASSPSYTDRVGGYTF. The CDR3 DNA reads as TGTGCCAGCAGCCCAAGCTACACCGACAGGGTTGGAGGCTACACCTTC.

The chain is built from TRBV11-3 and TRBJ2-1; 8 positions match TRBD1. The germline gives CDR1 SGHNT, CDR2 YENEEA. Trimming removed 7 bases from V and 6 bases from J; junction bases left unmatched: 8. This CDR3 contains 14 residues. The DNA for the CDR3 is TGTGCCAGCACCGCAGGGGGCGGTTTCAATGAGCAGTTCTTC. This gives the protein CASTAGGGFNEQFF.

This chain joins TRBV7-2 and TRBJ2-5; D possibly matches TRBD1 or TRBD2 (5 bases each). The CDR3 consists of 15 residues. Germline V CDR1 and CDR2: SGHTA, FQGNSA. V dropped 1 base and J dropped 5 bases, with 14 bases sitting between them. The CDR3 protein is CASSLVAGRGETQYF. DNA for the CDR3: TGTGCCAGCAGCTTAGTGGCAGGGCGAGGGGAGACCCAGTACTTC.

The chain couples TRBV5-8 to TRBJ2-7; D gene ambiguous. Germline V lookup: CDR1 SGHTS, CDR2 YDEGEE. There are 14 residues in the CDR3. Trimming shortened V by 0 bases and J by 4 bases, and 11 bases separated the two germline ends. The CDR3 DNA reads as TGTGCCAGCAGCTTGGAAGGAGATTCATACGAGCAGTACTTC. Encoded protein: CASSLEGDSYEQYF.

The CDR3 spells CASSLVGNQPQHF. The CDR3 region has the DNA TGTGCCAGCAGTTTAGTGGGGAATCAGCCCCAGCATTTT. The rearrangement joins TRBV12-3 or TRBV12-4 to TRBJ1-5; no reliable D call. Trimming shortened V by 1 base and J by 4 bases, and 5 bases separated the two germline ends. The CDR3 has 13 amino acids.

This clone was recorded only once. The CDR3 sequence is CATSDPGTSGGSNTGELFF. CDR3 coding DNA: TGTGCCACCAGTGATCCTGGGACTAGCGGGGGGTCGAACACCGGGGAGCTGTTTTTT. J is TRBJ2-2 and V is TRBV24-1; 15 bases are shared with TRBD2. This CDR3 region has 19 residues. V lost 3 bases and J lost 0; bases outside the gene matches: 4. Germline CDR1 and CDR2: KGHDR and SFDVKD.

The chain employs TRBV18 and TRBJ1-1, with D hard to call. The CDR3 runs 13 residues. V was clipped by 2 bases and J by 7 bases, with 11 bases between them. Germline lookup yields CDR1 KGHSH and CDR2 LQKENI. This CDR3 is CASSPIDEGEAFF. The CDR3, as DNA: TGTGCCAGCTCACCAATCGATGAGGGTGAAGCTTTCTTT.

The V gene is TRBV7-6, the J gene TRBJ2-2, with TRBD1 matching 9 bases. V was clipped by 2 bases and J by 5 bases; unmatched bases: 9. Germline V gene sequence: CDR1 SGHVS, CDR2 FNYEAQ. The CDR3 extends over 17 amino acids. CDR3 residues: CASSLSNRGLRTGELFF. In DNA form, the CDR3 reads TGTGCCAGCAGCTTATCTAACAGGGGGCTTCGGACCGGGGAGCTGTTTTTT.

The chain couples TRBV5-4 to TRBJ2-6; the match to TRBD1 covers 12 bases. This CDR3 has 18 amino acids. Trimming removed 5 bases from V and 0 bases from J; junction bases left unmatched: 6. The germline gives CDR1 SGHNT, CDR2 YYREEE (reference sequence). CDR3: CASRDRDRGLSGANVLTF. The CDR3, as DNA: TGTGCCAGCAGAGACCGGGACAGGGGGCTCTCTGGGGCCAACGTCCTGACTTTC.